What follows describes a single T cell receptor beta chain. cDNA came from approximately 0.5 to 1 ug RNA primed by random hexamers. Across 54 Vbeta and 13 Jbeta, TCR beta CDR3 was amplified with immunoSEQ multiplex PCR. TCRdb analysed the immunoSEQ multiplex PCR reads with MiXCR anew, one entry per CDR3 protein. Of about 300,000 distinct CDR3 sequences in the sample, almost 85% were seen once. V lost 9 bases, J lost 3 bases, and 12 bases lay in between. Germline CDR1 is LGHDT and CDR2 is YNNKEL (reference sequence). The CDR3 is 13 amino acids. High-throughput TCR beta sequencing covered peripheral CD8+ and CD4+ T cells. The multiple sclerosis control group comprised treatment-naive patients with stable or active relapsing-remitting disease. The TEMRA cells underwent FACS enrichment, while the CD8+ and CD4+ T cells underwent negative isolation. The sample originates from a study of CD8 T cells in Susac syndrome.

This TCR came from a human donor with multiple sclerosis. The sample taken for sequencing was CD8+ T cells from PBMCs. The chain couples TRBV3-1 to TRBJ2-4; tentatively, D is TRBD2 (6 bases). In nucleotides, the CDR3 is TGTGCCAGACCCTGGAGGGACAAAAACATTCAGTACTTC. Translating it yields CARPWRDKNIQYF. Full variable domain (outside the CDR3, taken from reference TRBV3-1 and TRBJ2-4): DTAVSQTPKYLVTQMGNDKSIKCEQNLGHDTMYWYKQDSKKFLKIMFSYNNKELIINETVPNRFSPKSPDKAHLNLHINSLELGDSAVYFCARPWRDKNIQYFGAGTRLSVL.